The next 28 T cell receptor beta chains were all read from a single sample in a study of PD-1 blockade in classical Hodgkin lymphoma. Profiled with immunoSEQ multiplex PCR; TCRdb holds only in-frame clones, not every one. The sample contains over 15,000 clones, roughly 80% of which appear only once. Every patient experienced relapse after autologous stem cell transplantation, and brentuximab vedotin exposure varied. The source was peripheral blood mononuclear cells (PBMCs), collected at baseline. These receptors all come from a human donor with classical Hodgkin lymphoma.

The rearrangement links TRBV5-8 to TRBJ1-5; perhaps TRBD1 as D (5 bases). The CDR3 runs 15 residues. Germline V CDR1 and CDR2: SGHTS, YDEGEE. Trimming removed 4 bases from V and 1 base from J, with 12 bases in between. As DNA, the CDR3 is TGTGCCAGCAGCATCCAGGGCTACAGCAATCAGCCCCAGCATTTT. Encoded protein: CASSIQGYSNQPQHF.

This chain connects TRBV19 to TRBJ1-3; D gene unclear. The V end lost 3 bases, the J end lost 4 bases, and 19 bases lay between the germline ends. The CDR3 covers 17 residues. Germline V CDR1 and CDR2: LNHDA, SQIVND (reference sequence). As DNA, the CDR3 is TGTGCCAGTAGTATTTTCGCGGATCGATTCTCGGGAAACACCATATATTTT. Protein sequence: CASSIFADRFSGNTIYF.

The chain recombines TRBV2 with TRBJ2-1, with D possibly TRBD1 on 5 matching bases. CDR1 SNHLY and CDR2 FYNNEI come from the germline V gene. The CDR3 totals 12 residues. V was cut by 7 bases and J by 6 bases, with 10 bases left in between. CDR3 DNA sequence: TGTGCCAGCACCCAGGGTCCCAATGAGCAGTTCTTC. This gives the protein CASTQGPNEQFF. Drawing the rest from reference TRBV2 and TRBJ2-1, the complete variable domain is EPEVTQTPSHQVTQMGQEVILRCVPISNHLYFYWYRQILGQKVEFLVSFYNNEISEKSEIFDDQFSVERPDGSNFTLKIRSTKLEDSAMYFCASTQGPNEQFFGPGTRLTVL.

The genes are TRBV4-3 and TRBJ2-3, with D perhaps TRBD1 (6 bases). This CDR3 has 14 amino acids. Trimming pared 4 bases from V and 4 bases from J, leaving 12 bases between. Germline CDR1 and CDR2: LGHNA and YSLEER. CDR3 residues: CASSPGGGSDTQYF. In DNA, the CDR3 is TGCGCCAGCAGCCCAGGTGGGGGCTCAGATACGCAGTATTTT.

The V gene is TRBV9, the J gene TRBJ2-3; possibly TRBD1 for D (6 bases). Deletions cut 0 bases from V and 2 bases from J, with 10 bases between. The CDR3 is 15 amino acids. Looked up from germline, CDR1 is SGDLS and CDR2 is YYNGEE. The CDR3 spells CASSVGTAITDTQYF. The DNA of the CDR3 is TGTGCCAGCAGCGTAGGGACAGCTATCACAGATACGCAGTATTTT. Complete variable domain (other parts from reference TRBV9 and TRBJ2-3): DSGVTQTPKHLITATGQRVTLRCSPRSGDLSVYWYQQSLDQGLQFLIQYYNGEERAKGNILERFSAQQFPDLHSELNLSSLELGDSALYFCASSVGTAITDTQYFGPGTRLTVL.

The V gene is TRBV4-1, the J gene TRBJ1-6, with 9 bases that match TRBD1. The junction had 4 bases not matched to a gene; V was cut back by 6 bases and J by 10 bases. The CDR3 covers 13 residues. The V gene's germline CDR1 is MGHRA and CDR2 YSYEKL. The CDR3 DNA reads TGCGCCAGCAGGGGACAGGGCCAATCACCCCTCCACTTT. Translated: CASRGQGQSPLHF.

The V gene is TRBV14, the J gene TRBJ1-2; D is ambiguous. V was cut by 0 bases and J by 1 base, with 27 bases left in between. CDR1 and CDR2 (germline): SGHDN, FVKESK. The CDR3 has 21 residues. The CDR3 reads CASSQDLRPFSSWTGNYGYTF. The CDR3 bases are TGTGCCAGCAGCCAAGACTTGAGACCGTTCTCGTCCTGGACTGGTAACTATGGCTACACCTTC.

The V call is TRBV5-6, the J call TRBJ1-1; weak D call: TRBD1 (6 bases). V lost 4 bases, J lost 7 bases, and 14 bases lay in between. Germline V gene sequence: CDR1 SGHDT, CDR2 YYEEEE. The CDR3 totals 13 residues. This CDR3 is CASSTHTGIEAFF. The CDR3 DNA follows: TGTGCCAGCAGCACCCACACAGGGATTGAAGCTTTCTTT.

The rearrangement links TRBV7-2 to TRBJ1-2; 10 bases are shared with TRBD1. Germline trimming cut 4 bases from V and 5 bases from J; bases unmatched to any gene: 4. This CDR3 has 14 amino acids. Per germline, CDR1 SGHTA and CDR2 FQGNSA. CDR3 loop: CASSYRDRGYGYTF. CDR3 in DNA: TGTGCCAGCAGCTACCGGGACAGGGGTTATGGCTACACCTTC.

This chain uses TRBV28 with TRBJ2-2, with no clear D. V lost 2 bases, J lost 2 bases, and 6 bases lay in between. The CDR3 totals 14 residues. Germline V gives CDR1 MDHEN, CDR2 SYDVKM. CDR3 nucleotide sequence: TGTGCCAGCAGTTTAGAGCCTAACACCGGGGAGCTGTTTTTT. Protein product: CASSLEPNTGELFF. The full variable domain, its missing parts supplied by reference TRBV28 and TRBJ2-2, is DVKVTQSSRYLVKRTGEKVFLECVQDMDHENMFWYRQDPGLGLRLIYFSYDVKMKEKGDIPEGYSVSREKKERFSLILESASTNQTSMYLCASSLEPNTGELFFGEGSRLTVL.

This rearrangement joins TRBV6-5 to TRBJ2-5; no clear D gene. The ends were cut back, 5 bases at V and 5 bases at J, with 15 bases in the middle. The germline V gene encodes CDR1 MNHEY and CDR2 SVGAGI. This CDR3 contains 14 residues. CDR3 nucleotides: TGTGCCAGCAGTAACGATGCGCGCAGGGAGACCCAGTACTTC. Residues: CASSNDARRETQYF.

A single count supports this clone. CDR3 loop: CASSPGTVLGAEAFF. DNA of the CDR3: TGTGCCAGCAGCCCGGGGACAGTCCTGGGCGCTGAAGCTTTCTTT. This chain connects TRBV7-9 to TRBJ1-1, with 7 bases fitting TRBD1. Germline lookup yields CDR1 SEHNR and CDR2 FQNEAQ (reference sequence). Trimming cost V 5 bases and J 6 bases; bases outside gene matches: 12. The CDR3 runs 15 residues.

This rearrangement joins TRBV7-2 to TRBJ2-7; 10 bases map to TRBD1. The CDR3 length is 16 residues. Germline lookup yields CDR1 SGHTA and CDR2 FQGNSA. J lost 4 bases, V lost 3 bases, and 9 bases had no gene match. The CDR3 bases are TGTGCCAGCAGCTTGACAGGGGGCCGAAGCGGGTACGAGCAGTACTTC. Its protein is CASSLTGGRSGYEQYF.

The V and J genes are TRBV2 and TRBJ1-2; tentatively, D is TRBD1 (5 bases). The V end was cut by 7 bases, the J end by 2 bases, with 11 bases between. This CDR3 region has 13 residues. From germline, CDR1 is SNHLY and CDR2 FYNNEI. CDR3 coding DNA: TGTGCCAGCAAGCAGGGCAGCAACTATGGCTACACCTTC. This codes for CASKQGSNYGYTF. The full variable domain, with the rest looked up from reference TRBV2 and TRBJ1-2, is EPEVTQTPSHQVTQMGQEVILRCVPISNHLYFYWYRQILGQKVEFLVSFYNNEISEKSEIFDDQFSVERPDGSNFTLKIRSTKLEDSAMYFCASKQGSNYGYTFGSGTRLTVV.

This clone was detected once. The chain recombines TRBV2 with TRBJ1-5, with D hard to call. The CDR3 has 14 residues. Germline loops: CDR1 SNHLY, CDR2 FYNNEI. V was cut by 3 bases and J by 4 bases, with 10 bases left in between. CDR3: CASSDRAANQPQHF. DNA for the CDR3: TGTGCCAGCAGTGATAGGGCAGCTAATCAGCCCCAGCATTTT.

CDR3 region: CASSNNGRGGELFF. The CDR3 DNA reads as TGCGCCAGCAGCAATAACGGTCGAGGCGGGGAGCTGTTTTTT. The chain joins TRBV5-1 to TRBJ2-2; D gene uncertain. The CDR3 is 14 amino acids. V dropped 4 bases and J dropped 7 bases, with 14 bases sitting between them. Germline-derived CDR1 and CDR2 are SGHRS and YFSETQ. The entire variable domain, with the rest obtained from reference TRBV5-1 and TRBJ2-2, is as follows: KAGVTQTPRYLIKTRGQQVTLSCSPISGHRSVSWYQQTPGQGLQFLFEYFSETQRNKGNFPGRFSGRQFSNSRSEMNVSTLELGDSALYLCASSNNGRGGELFFGEGSRLTVL.

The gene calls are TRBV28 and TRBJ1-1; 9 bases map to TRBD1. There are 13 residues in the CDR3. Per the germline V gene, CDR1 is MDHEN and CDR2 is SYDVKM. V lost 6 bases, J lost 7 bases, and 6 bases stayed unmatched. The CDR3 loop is CASSTGGLDEAFF. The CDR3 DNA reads TGTGCCAGCAGCACAGGGGGCCTAGATGAAGCTTTCTTT.

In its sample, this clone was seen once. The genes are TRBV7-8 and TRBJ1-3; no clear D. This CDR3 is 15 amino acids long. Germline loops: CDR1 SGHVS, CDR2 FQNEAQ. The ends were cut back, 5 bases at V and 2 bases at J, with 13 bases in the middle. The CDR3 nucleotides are TGTGCCAGCAGCGCCTCGTCCCGGCCTGGAAACACCATATATTTT. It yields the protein CASSASSRPGNTIYF.

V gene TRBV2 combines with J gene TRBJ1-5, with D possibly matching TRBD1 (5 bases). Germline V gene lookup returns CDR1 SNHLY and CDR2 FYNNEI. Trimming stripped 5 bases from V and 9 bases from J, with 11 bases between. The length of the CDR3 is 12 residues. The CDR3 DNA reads TGTGCCAGCAGTCCAGGGTTTGGGCCCCAGCATTTT. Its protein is CASSPGFGPQHF.

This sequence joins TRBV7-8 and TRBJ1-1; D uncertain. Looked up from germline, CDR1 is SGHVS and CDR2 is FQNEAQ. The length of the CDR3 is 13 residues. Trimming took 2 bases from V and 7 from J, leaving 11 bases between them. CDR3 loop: CASSLLTASEAFF. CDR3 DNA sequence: TGTGCCAGCAGCTTATTAACAGCCAGTGAAGCTTTCTTT.

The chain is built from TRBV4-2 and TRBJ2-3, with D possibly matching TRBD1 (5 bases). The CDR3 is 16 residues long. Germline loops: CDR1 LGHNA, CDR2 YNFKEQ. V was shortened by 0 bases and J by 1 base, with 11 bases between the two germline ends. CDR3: CASSQDSIRGTDTQYF. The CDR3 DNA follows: TGTGCCAGCAGCCAAGATTCTATCAGGGGCACAGATACGCAGTATTTT.

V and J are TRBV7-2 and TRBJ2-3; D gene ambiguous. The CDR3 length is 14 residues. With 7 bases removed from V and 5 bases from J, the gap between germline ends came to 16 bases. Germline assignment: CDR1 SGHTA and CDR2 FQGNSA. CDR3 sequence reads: CASTARREGDTQYF. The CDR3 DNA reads TGTGCCAGCACCGCCCGTCGAGAAGGAGATACGCAGTATTTT.

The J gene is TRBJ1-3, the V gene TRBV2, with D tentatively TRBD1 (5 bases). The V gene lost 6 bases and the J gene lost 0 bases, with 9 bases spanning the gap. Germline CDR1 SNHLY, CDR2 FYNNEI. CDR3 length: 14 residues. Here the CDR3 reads CASRLDSSGNTIYF. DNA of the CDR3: TGTGCCAGCAGACTCGACAGCTCTGGAAACACCATATATTTT.

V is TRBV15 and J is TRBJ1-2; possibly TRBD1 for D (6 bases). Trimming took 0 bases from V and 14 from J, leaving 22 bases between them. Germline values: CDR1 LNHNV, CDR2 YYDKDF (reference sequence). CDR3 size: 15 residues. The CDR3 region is CATSRDKGRGVEVTF. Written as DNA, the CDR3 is TGTGCCACCAGCAGAGATAAGGGGAGGGGGGTCGAGGTGACCTTC.

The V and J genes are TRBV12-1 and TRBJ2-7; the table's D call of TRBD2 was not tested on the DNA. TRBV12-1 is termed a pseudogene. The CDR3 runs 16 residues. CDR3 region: CASSPTHGGLPYEQYF. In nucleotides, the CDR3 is TGTGCCAGCAGCCCGACGCACGGGGGGCTGCCCTACGAGCAGTACTTC.

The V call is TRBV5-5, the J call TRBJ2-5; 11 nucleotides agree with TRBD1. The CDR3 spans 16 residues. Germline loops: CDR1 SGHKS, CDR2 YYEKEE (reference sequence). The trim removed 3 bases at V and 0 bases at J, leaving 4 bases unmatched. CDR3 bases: TGTGCCAGCAGCTCCCGGGACAGGGGGAACCAAGAGACCCAGTACTTC. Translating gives CASSSRDRGNQETQYF.

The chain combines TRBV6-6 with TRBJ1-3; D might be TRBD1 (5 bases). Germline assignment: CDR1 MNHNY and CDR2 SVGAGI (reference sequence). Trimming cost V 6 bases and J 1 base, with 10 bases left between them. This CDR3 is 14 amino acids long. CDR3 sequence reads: CASSRQPSGNTIYF. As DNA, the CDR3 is TGTGCCAGCAGCCGACAGCCGTCTGGAAACACCATATATTTT.

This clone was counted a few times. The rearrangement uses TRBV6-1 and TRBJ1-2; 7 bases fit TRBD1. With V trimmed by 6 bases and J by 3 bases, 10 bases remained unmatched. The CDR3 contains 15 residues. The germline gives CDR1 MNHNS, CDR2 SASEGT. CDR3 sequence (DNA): TGTGCCAGCAGCCTTGACAGGGAAGGGCACTATGGCTACACCTTC. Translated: CASSLDREGHYGYTF.